This T cell receptor beta chain came from a study of blood T cell repertoires in COVID-19. The method was immunoSEQ multiplex PCR; TCRdb's version includes in-frame clones alone and lacks a portion of them. In the table there are some 300,000 clones, 88% of which are singletons. The CDR3 consists of 16 residues. V was clipped by 5 bases and J by 5 bases; unmatched bases: 15. The germline V gene has CDR1 SGHVS and CDR2 FNYEAQ. The chain recombines TRBV7-6 with TRBJ2-7; TRBD1 matches 7 bases. Sequencing was carried out using PBMCs or T cells enriched from blood (not recorded which). The TCR originated in a woman in her twenties or thirties who had recovered from COVID-19. CDR3 DNA sequence: TGTGCCAGCAGCGCCAACAGGGGAAGAACTTCCAACGAGCAGTACTTC. This sequence encodes CASSANRGRTSNEQYF.